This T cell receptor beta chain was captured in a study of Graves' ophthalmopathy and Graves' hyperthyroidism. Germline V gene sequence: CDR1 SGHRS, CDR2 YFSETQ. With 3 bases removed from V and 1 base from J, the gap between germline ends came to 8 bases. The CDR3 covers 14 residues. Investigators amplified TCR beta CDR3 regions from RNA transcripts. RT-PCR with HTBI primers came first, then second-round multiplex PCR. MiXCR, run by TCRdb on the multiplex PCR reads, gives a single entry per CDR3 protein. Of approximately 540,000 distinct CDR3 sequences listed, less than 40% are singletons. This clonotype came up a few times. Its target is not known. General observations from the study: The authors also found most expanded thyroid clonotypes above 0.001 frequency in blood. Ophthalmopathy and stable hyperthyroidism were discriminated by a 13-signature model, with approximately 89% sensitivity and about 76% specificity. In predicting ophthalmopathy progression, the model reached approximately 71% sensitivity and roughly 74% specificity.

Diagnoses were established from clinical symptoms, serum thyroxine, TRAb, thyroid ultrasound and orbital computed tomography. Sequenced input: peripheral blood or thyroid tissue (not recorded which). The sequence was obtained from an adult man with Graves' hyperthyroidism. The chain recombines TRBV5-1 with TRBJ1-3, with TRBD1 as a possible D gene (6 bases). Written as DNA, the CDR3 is TGCGCCAGCAGCTGGGGGCCGTCTGGAAACACCATATATTTT. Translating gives CASSWGPSGNTIYF.